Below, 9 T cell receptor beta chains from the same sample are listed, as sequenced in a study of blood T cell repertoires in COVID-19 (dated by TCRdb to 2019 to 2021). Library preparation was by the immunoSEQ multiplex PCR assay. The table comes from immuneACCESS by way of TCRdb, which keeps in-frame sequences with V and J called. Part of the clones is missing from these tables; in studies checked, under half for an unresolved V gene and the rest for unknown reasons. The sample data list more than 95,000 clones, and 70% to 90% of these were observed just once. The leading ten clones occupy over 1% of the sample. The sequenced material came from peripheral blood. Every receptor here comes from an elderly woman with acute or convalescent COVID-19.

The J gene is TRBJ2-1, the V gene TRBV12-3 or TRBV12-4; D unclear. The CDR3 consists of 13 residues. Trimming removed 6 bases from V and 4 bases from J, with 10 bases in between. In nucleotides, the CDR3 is TGTGCCAGCAGACCCCCCCAGTACAATGAGCAGTTCTTC. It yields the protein CASRPPQYNEQFF.

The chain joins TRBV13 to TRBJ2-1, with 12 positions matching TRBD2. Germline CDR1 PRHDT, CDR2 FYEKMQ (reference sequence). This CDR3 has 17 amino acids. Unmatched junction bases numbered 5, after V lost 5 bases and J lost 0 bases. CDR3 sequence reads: CASSHPGLAGSYNEQFF. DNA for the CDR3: TGTGCCAGCAGCCACCCGGGACTAGCGGGCTCCTACAATGAGCAGTTCTTC.

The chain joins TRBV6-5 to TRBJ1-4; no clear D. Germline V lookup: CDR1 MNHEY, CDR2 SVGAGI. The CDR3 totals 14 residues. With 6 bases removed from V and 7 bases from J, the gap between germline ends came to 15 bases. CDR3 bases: TGTGCCAGCAGCTTTCCGGAGTGGAGTGAAAAACTGTTTTTT. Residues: CASSFPEWSEKLFF.

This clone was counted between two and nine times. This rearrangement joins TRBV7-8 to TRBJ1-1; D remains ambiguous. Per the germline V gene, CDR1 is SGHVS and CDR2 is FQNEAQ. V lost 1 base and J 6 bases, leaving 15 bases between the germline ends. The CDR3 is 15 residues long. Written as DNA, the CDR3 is TGTGCCAGCAGCTTAGTTGTCAGTGGGCGCTCTGAAGCTTTCTTT. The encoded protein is CASSLVVSGRSEAFF.

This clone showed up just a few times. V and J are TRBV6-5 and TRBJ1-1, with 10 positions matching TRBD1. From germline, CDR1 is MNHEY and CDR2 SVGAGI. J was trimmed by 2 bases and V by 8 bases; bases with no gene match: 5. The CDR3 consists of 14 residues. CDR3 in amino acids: CASPRDRGNTEAFF. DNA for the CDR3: TGTGCCAGCCCCCGGGACAGGGGAAACACTGAAGCTTTCTTT.

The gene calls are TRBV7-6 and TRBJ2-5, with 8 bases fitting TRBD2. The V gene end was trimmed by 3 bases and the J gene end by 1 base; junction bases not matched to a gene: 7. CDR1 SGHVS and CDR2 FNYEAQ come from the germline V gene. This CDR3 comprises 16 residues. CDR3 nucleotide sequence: TGTGCCAGCAGCTTCTTAGCGGGAACACTCCAAGAGACCCAGTACTTC. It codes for CASSFLAGTLQETQYF. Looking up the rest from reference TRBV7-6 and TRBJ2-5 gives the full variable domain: GAGVSQSPRYKVTKRGQDVALRCDPISGHVSLYWYRQALGQGPEFLTYFNYEAQQDKSGLPNDRFSAERPEGSISTLTIQRTEQRDSAMYRCASSFLAGTLQETQYFGPGTRLLVL.

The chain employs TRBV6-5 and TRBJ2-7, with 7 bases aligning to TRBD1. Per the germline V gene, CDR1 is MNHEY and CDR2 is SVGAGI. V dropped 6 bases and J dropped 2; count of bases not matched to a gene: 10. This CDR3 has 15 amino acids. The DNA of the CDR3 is TGTGCCAGCAGCCTTGACAGGGCGTCGCCCTACGAGCAGTACTTC. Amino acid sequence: CASSLDRASPYEQYF.

The CDR3 nucleotides are TGTGCCAGCAGGGGGGACAGGAGTTTTCTCTACGAGCAGTACTTC. Amino acids: CASRGDRSFLYEQYF. The chain links TRBV6-5 to TRBJ2-7, with TRBD1 matching 8 bases. With V trimmed by 6 bases and J by 3 bases, 10 bases remained unmatched. Germline V gene sequence: CDR1 MNHEY, CDR2 SVGAGI. The CDR3 consists of 15 residues.

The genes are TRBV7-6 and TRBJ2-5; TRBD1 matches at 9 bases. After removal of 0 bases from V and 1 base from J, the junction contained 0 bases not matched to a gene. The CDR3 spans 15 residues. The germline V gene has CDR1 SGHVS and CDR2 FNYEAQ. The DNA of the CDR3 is TGTGCCAGCAGCTTAGCGGGACAGGGCCAAGAGACCCAGTACTTC. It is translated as CASSLAGQGQETQYF. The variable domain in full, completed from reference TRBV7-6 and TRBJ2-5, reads GAGVSQSPRYKVTKRGQDVALRCDPISGHVSLYWYRQALGQGPEFLTYFNYEAQQDKSGLPNDRFSAERPEGSISTLTIQRTEQRDSAMYRCASSLAGQGQETQYFGPGTRLLVL.